The subject of this entry is one T cell receptor (beta chain). Its antigen is unidentified. TCRdb independently ran MiXCR on the reads; one entry per CDR3 protein. Among more than 300,000 distinct CDR3 sequences, roughly 36% were seen once, and the ten largest hold approximately 15%. This entry belongs to a study of T cell repertoires in cytomegalovirus infection. Whole-study context: Recently identified HLA-C-restricted and well-studied HLA-B-restricted CMV epitopes were used. CMV infection together with matching HLA type was indicated by public TCR beta signatures.

Study conclusions and caveats: HLA-C-restricted CMV clonotypes gave the most frequent clonotype in two of eight donors.

This CDR3 has 16 amino acids. With 4 bases clipped from V and 3 bases from J, the junction kept 6 bases outside the gene matches. Germline CDR1 and CDR2: SGDLS and YYNGEE. The chain recombines TRBV9 with TRBJ2-1; 11 bases are a match to TRBD2. This receptor was taken from a human donor in good health (CMV status not recorded). Some clones in this sample may be carry-over from other donors' samples. The starting material was cultured PBMCs, obtained from culture after CMV antigen stimulation. CDR3: CASSKRLAGLYNEQFF. The CDR3 region has the DNA TGTGCCAGCAGCAAAAGACTAGCGGGACTCTACAATGAGCAGTTCTTC.